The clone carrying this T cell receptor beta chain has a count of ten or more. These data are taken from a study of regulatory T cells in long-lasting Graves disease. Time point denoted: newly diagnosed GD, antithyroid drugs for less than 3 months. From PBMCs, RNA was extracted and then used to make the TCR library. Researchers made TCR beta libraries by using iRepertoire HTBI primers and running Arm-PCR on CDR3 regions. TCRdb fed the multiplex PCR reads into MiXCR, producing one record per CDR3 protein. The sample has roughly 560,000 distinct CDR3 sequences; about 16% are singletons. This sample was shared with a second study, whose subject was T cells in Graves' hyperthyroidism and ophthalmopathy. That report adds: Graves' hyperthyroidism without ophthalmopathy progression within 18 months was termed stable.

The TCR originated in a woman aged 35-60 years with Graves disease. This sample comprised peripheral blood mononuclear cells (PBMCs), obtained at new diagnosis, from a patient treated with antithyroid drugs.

The CDR3 coding sequence is TGTGCCAGCAGAGGGCACGGTGGAAACACCATATATTTT. The encoded protein is CASRGHGGNTIYF. The chain recombines TRBV2 with TRBJ1-3; D not resolved. The germline V gene encodes CDR1 SNHLY and CDR2 FYNNEI. This CDR3 comprises 13 residues. Trimming pared 6 bases from V and 3 bases from J, leaving 9 bases between.